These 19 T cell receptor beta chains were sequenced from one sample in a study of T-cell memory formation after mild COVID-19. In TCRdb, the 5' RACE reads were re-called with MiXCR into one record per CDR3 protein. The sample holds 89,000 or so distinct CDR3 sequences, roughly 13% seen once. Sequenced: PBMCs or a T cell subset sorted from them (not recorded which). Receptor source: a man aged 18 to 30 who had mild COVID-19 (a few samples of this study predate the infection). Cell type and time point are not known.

The DNA of the CDR3 is TGTGCCACCAGTGACATATTGAGTCCGGGGGCAGATACGCAGTATTTT. Amino acid sequence: CATSDILSPGADTQYF. The J gene is TRBJ2-3, the V gene TRBV24-1; possibly TRBD2 for D (6 bases). The ends were cut back, 4 bases at V and 4 bases at J, with 17 bases in the middle. The length of the CDR3 is 16 residues. The germline CDR1 and CDR2 sequences are KGHDR and SFDVKD.

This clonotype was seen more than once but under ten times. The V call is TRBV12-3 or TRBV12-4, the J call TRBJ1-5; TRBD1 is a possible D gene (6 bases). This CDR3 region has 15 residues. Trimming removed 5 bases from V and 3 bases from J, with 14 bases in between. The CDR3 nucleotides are TGTGCCAGCAGTCCAGGGGATTTGGACAATCAGCCCCAGCATTTT. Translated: CASSPGDLDNQPQHF.

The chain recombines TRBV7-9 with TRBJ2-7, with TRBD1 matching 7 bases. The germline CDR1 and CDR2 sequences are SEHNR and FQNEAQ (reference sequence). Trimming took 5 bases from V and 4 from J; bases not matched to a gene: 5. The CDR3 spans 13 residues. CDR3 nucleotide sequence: TGTGCCAGCAGCCATCGACAGGGATACGAGCAGTACGTC. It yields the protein CASSHRQGYEQYV.

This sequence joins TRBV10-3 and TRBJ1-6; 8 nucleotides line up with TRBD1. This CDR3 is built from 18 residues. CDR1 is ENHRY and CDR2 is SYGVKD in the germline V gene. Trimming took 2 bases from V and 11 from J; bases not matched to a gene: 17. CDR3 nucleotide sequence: TGTGCCATCAGTGAGGATGGACAGGGTAGCTCTGGGATTCCACCCCTCCACTTT. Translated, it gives CAISEDGQGSSGIPPLHF.

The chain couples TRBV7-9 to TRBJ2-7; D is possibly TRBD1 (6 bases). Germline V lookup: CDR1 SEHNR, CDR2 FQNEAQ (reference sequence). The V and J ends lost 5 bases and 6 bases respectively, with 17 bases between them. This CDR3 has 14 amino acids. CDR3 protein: CASSDMWGLREQYF. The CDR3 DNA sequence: TGTGCCAGCAGCGATATGTGGGGGCTGCGCGAGCAGTACTTC. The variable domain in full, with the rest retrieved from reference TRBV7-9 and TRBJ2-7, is DTGVSQNPRHKITKRGQNVTFRCDPISEHNRLYWYRQTLGQGPEFLTYFQNEAQLEKSRLLSDRFSAERPKGSFSTLEIQRTEQGDSAMYLCASSDMWGLREQYFGPGTRLTVT.

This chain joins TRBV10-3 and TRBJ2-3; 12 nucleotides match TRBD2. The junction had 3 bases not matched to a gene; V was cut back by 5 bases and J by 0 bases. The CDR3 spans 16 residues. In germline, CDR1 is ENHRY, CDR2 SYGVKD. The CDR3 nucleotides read TGTGCCATCAGTAGGACTAGCGGGGATAGCACAGATACGCAGTATTTT. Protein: CAISRTSGDSTDTQYF.

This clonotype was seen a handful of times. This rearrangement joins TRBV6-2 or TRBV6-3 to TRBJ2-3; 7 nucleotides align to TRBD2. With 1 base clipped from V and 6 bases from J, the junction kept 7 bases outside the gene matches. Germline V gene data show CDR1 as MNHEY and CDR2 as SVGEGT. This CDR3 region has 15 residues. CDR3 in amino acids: CASSYLAGVTDTQYF. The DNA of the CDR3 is TGTGCCAGCAGTTACTTGGCGGGGGTGACGGATACGCAGTATTTT.

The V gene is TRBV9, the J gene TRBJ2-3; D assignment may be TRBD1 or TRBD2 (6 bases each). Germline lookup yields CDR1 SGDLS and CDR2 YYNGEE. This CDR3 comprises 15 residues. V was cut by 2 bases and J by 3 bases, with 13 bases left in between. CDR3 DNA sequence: TGTGCCAGCAGCGTTATAGGGGGGTGGACAGATACGCAGTATTTT. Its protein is CASSVIGGWTDTQYF. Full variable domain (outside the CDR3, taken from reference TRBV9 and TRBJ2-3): DSGVTQTPKHLITATGQRVTLRCSPRSGDLSVYWYQQSLDQGLQFLIQYYNGEERAKGNILERFSAQQFPDLHSELNLSSLELGDSALYFCASSVIGGWTDTQYFGPGTRLTVL.

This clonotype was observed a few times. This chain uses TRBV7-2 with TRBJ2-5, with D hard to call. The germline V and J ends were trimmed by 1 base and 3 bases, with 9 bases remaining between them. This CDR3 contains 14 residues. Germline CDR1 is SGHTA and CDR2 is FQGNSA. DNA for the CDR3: TGTGCCAGCAGCTTAGTGGTCCCCGAAGAGACCCAGTACTTC. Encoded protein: CASSLVVPEETQYF.

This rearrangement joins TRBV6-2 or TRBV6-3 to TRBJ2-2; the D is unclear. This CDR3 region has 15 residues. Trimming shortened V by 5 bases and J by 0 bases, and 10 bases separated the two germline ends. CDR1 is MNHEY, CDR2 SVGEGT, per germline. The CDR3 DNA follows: TGTGCCAGCAGTCGGACGATTGCGAACACCGGGGAGCTGTTTTTT. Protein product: CASSRTIANTGELFF.

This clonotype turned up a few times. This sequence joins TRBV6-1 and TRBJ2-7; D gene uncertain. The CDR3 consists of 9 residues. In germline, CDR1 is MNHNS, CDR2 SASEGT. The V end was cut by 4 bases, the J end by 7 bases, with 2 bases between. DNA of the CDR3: TGTGCCAGCAGTGTGGAGCAGTACTTC. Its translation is CASSVEQYF.

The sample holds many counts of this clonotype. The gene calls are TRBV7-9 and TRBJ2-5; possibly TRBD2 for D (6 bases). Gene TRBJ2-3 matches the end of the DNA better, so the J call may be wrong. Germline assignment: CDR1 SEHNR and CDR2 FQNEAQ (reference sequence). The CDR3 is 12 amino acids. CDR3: CASSLGRETQYF. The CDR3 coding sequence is TGTGCCAGCAGCTTAGGCCGGGAGACGCAGTATTTT.

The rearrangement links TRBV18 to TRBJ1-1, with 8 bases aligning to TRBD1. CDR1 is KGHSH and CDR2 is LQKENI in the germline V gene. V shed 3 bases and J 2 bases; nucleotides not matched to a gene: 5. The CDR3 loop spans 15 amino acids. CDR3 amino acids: CASSPRDRINTEAFF. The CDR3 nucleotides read TGTGCCAGCTCACCGAGGGACAGGATAAACACTGAAGCTTTCTTT. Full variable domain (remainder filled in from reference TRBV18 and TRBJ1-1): NAGVMQNPRHLVRRRGQEARLRCSPMKGHSHVYWYRQLPEEGLKFMVYLQKENIIDESGMPKERFSAEFPKEGPSILRIQQVVRGDSAAYFCASSPRDRINTEAFFGQGTRLTVV.

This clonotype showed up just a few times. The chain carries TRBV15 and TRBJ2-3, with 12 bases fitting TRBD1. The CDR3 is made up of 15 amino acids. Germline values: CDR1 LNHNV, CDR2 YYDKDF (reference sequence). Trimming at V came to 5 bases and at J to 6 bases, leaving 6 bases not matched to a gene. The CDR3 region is CATSLGDRGPDTQYF. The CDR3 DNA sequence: TGTGCCACCAGCTTGGGGGACAGGGGGCCGGATACGCAGTATTTT.

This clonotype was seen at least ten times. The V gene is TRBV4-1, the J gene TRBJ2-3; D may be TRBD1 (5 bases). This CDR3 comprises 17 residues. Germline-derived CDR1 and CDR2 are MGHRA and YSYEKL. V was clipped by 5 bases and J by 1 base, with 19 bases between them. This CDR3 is CASSIRSQGIGTDTQYF. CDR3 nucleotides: TGCGCCAGCAGCATCAGAAGTCAGGGTATAGGCACAGATACGCAGTATTTT.

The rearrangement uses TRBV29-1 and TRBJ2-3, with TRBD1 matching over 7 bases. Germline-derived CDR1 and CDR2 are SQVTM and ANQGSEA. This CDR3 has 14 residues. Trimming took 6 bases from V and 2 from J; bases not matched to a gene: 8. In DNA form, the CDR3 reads TGCAGCGTGATGGACAGGATGTACACAGATACGCAGTATTTT. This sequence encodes CSVMDRMYTDTQYF.

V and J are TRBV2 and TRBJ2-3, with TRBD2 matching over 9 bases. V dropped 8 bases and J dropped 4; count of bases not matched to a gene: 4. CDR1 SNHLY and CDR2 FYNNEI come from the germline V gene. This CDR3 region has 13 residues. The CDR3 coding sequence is TGTGCCAGCCCGGGACTAGCCCCAGATACGCAGTATTTT. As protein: CASPGLAPDTQYF.

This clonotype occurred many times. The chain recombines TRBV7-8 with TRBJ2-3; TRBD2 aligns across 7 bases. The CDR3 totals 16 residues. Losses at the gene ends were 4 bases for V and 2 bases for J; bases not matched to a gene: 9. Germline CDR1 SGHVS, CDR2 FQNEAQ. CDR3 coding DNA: TGTGCCAGCAGCTCATACCCTAGCGGTTCCACAGATACGCAGTATTTT. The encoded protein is CASSSYPSGSTDTQYF.

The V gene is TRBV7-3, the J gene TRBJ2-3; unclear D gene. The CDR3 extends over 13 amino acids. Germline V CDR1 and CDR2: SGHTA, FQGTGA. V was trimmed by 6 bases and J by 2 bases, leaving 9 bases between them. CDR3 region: CASRLTPTDTQYF. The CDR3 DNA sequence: TGTGCCAGCAGATTGACCCCCACAGATACGCAGTATTTT.